The source of this TCR beta chain is a study of T cells in Graves' hyperthyroidism and ophthalmopathy. Study at large: Initial diagnosis, before any treatment, was when peripheral blood was collected.

Findings and limits, study-wide: In blood, most of the thyroid clonotypes expanded above 0.001 were also present.

Template material for amplifying TCR beta CDR3 regions consisted of RNA transcripts. RT-PCR in the first round (using the HTBI primer set) targeted the TCR CDR3. TCRdb passed the multiplex PCR reads through MiXCR, listing each CDR3 protein once. The sample includes roughly 550,000 distinct CDR3 sequences, about 16% of them seen just once. Patients with ophthalmopathy all had a Clinical Activity Score of at least 3, a NOSPECS grade of at least 4 and duration under 3 months. PBMCs were obtained from about 9.9 ml fresh peripheral blood. V was cut by 4 bases and J by 0 bases, with 16 bases left in between. The CDR3 has 17 amino acids. With respect to this clonotype: Its antigen is still unknown.

This clonotype was obtained from a woman aged 30 to 39 with Graves' ophthalmopathy. The chain employs TRBV12-3 or TRBV12-4 and TRBJ2-1; D uncertain. The sequencing sample was made of blood. The CDR3 reads CASSSPQELSSYNEQFF. CDR3 sequence (DNA): TGTGCCAGCAGTTCTCCCCAGGAACTCAGCTCCTACAATGAGCAGTTCTTC.